This T cell receptor (beta chain) was sequenced during a study of OX40 agonist ivuxolimab in advanced cancers. The overall study: Intravenous ivuxolimab was administered to patients every 2 weeks at 0.01 to 10 mg/kg. Patients assigned to dose escalation were diagnosed with hepatocellular carcinoma, melanoma, renal cell or head and neck cancer. Study-level points and caveats: Average numbers of expanded clones were greater in CD8+ T cells than in CD4+. Clonal expansion was among the lowest in partial responders at 0.1-3.0 mg/kg, especially CD8+.

Germline values: CDR1 SGDLS, CDR2 YYNGEE. This CDR3 spans 15 amino acids. Trimming left V 0 bases short and J 0 bases short, with 10 bases between. Note on this clone: Antigen unknown.

The protocol was immunoSEQ multiplex PCR, while the TCRdb copy is restricted to in-frame clones and leaves out a portion. Among 81,000 or so clones listed, more than 70% were seen once. The TCR originated in an adult with an advanced solid tumor such as melanoma, head and neck, liver or kidney cancer. The V and J genes are TRBV9 and TRBJ2-7, with D perhaps TRBD1 (6 bases). The source material was CD4+ or CD8+ T cells sorted from blood, sampled in a trial of the OX40 agonist ivuxolimab. CDR3 nucleotides: TGTGCCAGCAGCGTAGCAGGGGCAAGCTCCTACGAGCAGTACTTC. Amino acids: CASSVAGASSYEQYF.